Sequencing of this TCR beta chain was carried out in a study of blood T cell repertoires in COVID-19. Measured with immunoSEQ multiplex PCR; TCRdb has only the in-frame clones, and not every one. The repertoire holds over 150,000 clones, roughly 85% seen once, with 6% to 6.5% in the top ten. The receptor was derived from a man aged 40-55 years who had recovered from COVID-19. The sequencing sample was made of PBMCs or T cells enriched from blood (not recorded which).

CDR3 bases: TGTGCCAGCAGTTACTCGGGGCAGACCTATGGCTACACCTTC. This sequence encodes CASSYSGQTYGYTF. This sequence joins TRBV6-2 or TRBV6-3 and TRBJ1-2; TRBD1 might be the D (5 bases). The CDR3 is 14 amino acids. Deletions cut 0 bases from V and 4 bases from J, with 9 bases between. Germline V CDR1 and CDR2: MNHEY, SVGEGT.